This record covers a single TCR beta chain. Antigen: not known. This entry is derived from a study of blood T cells in healthy people across ages. General study findings and limits: Diversity estimated from one million T cells was considered an underestimate. A conclusive naive versus antigen-experienced comparison was prevented by the unsorted PBMCs.

A J-beta primer mix and a sample-barcoded 5' primer were used in a second PCR of roughly 7 to 12 cycles. TCRdb reanalysed the 5' RACE reads using MiXCR and keeps one entry per CDR3 protein. The sample has some 710,000 distinct CDR3 sequences; more than 35% are singletons. Deletions cut 0 bases from V and 5 bases from J, with 14 bases between. Germline-derived CDR1 and CDR2 are SGDLS and YYNGEE. This CDR3 contains 15 residues. Investigators took about 9.4 milliliters of peripheral blood from every donor. The sample taken for sequencing was blood. The TCR comes from an elderly man in good health. The chain has TRBV9 and TRBJ2-5; maybe TRBD1 (6 bases). The CDR3 sequence: CASSVDPYTGETQYF. The DNA of the CDR3 is TGTGCCAGCAGCGTAGACCCCTACACAGGGGAGACCCAGTACTTC.